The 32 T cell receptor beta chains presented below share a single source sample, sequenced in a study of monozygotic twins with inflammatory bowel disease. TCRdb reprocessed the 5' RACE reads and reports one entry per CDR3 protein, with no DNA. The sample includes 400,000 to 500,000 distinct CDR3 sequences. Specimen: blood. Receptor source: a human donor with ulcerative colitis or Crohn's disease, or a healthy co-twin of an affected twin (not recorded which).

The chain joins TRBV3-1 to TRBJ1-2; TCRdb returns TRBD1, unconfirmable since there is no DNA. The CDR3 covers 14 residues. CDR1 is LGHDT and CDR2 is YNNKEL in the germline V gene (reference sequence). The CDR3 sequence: CASSQRGPPGGYTF.

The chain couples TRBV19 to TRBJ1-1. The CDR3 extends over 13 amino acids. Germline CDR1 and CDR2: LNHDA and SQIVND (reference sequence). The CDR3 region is CASSSILGTEAFF.

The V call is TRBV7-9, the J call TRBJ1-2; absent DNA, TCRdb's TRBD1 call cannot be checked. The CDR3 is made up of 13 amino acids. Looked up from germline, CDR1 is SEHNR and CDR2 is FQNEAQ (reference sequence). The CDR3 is CASTKAPGSGYTF.

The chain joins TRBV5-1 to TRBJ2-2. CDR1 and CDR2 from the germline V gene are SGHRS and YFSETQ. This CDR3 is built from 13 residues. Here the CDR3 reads CASRLLNTGELFF.

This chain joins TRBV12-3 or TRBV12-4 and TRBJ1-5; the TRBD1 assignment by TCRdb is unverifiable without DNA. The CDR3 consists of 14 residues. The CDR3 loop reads CASSPQGSNQPQHF.

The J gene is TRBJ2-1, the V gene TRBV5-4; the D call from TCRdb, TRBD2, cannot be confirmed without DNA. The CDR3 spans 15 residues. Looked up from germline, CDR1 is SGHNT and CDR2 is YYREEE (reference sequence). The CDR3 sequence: CASSKTGGIHNEQFF.

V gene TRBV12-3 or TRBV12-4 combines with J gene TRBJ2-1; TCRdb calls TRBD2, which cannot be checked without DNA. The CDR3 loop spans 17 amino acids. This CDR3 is CASSALAGGLSSNEQFF.

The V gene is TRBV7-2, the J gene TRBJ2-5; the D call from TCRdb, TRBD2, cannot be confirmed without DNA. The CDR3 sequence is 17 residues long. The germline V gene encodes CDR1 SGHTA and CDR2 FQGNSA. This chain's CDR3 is CASSLASSGGPQETQYF.

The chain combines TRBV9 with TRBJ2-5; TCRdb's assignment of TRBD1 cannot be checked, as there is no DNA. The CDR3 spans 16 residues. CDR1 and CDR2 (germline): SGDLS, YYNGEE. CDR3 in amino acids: CASSAGDRVIGETQYF.

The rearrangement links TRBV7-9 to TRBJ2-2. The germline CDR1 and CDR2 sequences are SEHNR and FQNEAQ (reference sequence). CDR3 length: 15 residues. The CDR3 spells CASSLIQSGTGELFF.

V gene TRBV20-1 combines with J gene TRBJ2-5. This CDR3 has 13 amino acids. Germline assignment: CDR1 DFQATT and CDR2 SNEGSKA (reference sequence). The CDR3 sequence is CSARVPRQETQYF.

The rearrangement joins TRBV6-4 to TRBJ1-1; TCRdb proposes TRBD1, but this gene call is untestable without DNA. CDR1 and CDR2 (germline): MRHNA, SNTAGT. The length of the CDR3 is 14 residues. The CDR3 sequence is CASSGLHRGTEAFF.

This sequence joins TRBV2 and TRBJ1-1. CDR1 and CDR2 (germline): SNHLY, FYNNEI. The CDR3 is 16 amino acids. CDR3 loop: CASSEALGAMNTEAFF.

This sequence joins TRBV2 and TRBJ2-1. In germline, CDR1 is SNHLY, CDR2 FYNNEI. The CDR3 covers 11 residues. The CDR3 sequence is CASRGYGEQFF.

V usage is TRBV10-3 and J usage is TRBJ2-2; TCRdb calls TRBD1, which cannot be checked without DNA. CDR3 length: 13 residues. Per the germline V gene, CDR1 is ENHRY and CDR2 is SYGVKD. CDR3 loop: CAISGTVTGELFF.

CDR3 region: CASQRQGESYEQYF. The chain joins TRBV5-1 to TRBJ2-7; TCRdb's D gene call, TRBD1, goes unchecked for lack of DNA. Germline loops: CDR1 SGHRS, CDR2 YFSETQ. This CDR3 spans 14 amino acids.

CDR3: CASGTQREGSYEQYF. The chain is built from TRBV7-9 and TRBJ2-7; the D call from TCRdb, TRBD2, cannot be confirmed without DNA. CDR3 length: 15 residues. Germline V lookup: CDR1 SEHNR, CDR2 FQNEAQ (reference sequence).

The CDR3 region is CASSPAPQQGFNQPQHF. The chain links TRBV6-2 or TRBV6-3 to TRBJ1-5; TCRdb indicates TRBD1, and absent DNA this call remains unverified. The CDR3 loop spans 17 amino acids. In germline, CDR1 is MNHEY, CDR2 SVGEGT.

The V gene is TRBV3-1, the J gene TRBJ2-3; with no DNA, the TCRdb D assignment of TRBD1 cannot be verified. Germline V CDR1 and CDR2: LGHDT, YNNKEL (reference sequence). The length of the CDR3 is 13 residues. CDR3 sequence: CASTGGIVDTQYF.

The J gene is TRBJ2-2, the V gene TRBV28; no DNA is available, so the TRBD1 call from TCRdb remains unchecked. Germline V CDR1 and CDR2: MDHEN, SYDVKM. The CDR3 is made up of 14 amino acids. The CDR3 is CASSFNQGTGELFF.

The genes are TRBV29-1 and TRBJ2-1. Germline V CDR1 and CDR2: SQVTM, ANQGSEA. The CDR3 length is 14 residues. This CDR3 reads CSVASTSAYNEQFF.

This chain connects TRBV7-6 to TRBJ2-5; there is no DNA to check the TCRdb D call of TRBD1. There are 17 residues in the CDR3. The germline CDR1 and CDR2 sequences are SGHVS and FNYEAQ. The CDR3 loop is CASSLETGTVLQETQYF.

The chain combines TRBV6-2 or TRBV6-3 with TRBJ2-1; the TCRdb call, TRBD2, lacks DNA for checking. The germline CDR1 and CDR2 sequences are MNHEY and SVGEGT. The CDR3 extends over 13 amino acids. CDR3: CASSPQTRSEQFF.

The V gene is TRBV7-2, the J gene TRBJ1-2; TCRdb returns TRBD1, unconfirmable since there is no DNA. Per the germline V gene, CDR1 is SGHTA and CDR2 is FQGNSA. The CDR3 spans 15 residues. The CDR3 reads CASSLEAAWDRGYTF.

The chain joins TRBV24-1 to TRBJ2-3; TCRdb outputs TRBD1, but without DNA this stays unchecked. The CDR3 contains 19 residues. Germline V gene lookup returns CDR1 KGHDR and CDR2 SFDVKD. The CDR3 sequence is CATSDPAQSSGGWKDTQYF.

The CDR3 sequence is CASSEIEVGYGYTF. The chain joins TRBV25-1 to TRBJ1-2. The CDR3 is 14 residues long. Germline V CDR1 and CDR2: MGHDK, SYGVNS.

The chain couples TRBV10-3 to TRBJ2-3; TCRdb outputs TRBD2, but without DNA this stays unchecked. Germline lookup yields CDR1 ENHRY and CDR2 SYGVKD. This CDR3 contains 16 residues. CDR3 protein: CAISETLAGGSDTQYF.

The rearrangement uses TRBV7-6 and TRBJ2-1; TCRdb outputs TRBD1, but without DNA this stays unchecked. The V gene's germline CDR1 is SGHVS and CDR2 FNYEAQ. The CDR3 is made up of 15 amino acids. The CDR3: CASSPGVRSYNEQFF.

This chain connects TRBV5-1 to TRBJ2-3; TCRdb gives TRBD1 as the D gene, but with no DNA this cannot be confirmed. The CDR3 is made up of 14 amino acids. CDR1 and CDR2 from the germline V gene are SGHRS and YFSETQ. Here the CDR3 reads CASSSGGSVDTQYF. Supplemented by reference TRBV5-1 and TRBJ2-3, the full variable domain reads KAGVTQTPRYLIKTRGQQVTLSCSPISGHRSVSWYQQTPGQGLQFLFEYFSETQRNKGNFPGRFSGRQFSNSRSEMNVSTLELGDSALYLCASSSGGSVDTQYFGPGTRLTVL.

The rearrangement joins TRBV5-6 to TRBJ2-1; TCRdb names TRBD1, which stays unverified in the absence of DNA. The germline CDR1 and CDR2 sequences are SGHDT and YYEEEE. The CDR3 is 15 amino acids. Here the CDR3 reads CASSTQGQPRNEQFF.

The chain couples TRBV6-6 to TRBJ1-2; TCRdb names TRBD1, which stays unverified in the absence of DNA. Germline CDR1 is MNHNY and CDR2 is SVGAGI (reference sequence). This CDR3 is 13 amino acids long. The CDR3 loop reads CASSPRDISGYTF.

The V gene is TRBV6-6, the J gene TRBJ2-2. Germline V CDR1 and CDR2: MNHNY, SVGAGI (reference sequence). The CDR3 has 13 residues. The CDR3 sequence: CASSYANAGELFF.